These 10 T cell receptor beta chains originate from one sample sequenced in a study of shared clonotypes between healthy human individuals. CD8 cells regarded as naive lacked CD45RO, were positively chosen for CCR7, and omitted terminally differentiated effector memory CD45RA+ cells. The repertoire was sequenced with immunoSEQ multiplex PCR; TCRdb's copy has only in-frame clones and lacks some. In the table there are roughly 2,000,000 clones, around 95% of which are singletons. What was sequenced was naive CD8+ T cells from PBMCs. The receptors were gathered from a man aged 18-30 years in good health. Some clones in this sample may be carry-over from other donors' samples.

V is TRBV7-8 and J is TRBJ1-2, with 8 bases aligning to TRBD1. From germline, CDR1 is SGHVS and CDR2 FQNEAQ. This CDR3 region has 16 residues. Losses at the gene ends were 3 bases for V and 0 bases for J; bases not matched to a gene: 6. For the CDR3, the DNA is TGTGCCAGCAGCTTGGGACAGGACGCGGCTAACTATGGCTACACCTTC. Translated, it gives CASSLGQDAANYGYTF.

V usage is TRBV4-1 and J usage is TRBJ1-2; D ambiguous. CDR1 MGHRA and CDR2 YSYEKL come from the germline V gene. V lost 4 bases and J 2 bases, leaving 11 bases between the germline ends. There are 14 residues in the CDR3. The CDR3 region is CASSPTNLNYGYTF. CDR3 sequence (DNA): TGCGCCAGCAGCCCGACCAATTTAAACTATGGCTACACCTTC.

This clone has only one observation. The V call is TRBV5-6, the J call TRBJ2-5; 11 bases match TRBD1. The junction had 7 bases not matched to a gene; V was cut back by 2 bases and J by 7 bases. There are 15 residues in the CDR3. CDR1 and CDR2 (germline): SGHDT, YYEEEE. This CDR3 reads CASSLGTGGAGTQYF. The DNA for the CDR3 is TGTGCCAGCAGCTTAGGGACAGGGGGTGCGGGGACCCAGTACTTC.

This rearrangement joins TRBV30 to TRBJ2-1; D not resolved. The V gene's germline CDR1 is GTSNPN and CDR2 SVGIG (reference sequence). CDR3 length: 15 residues. Trimming stripped 0 bases from V and 6 bases from J, with 15 bases between. In nucleotides, the CDR3 is TGTGCCTGGAGTGTACTATACCCTAACCCCAATGAGCAGTTCTTC. This gives the protein CAWSVLYPNPNEQFF.

The CDR3 loop is CASRTGSNYGYTF. The CDR3, as DNA: TGTGCCAGTAGGACAGGGAGTAACTATGGCTACACCTTC. This sequence joins TRBV2 and TRBJ1-2; TRBD1 matches at 8 bases. V lost 9 bases and J lost 1; bases outside the gene matches: 4. CDR1 and CDR2 (germline): SNHLY, FYNNEI. The CDR3 spans 13 residues.

V gene TRBV25-1 combines with J gene TRBJ2-2; D call uncertain. The V end lost 5 bases, the J end lost 5 bases, and 9 bases lay between the germline ends. The CDR3 is 13 residues long. Germline CDR1 is MGHDK and CDR2 is SYGVNS. The CDR3 bases are TGTGCCAGCAGTTTGCATGGAACCGGGGAGCTGTTTTTT. Protein: CASSLHGTGELFF. Combining the CDR3 with reference TRBV25-1 and TRBJ2-2 gives the whole variable domain EADIYQTPRYLVIGTGKKITLECSQTMGHDKMYWYQQDPGMELHLIHYSYGVNSTEKGDLSSESTVSRIRTEHFPLTLESARPSHTSQYLCASSLHGTGELFFGEGSRLTVL.

The V call is TRBV28, the J call TRBJ2-1; 10 nucleotides align to TRBD2. With 2 bases clipped from V and 8 bases from J, the junction kept 6 bases outside the gene matches. Germline values: CDR1 MDHEN, CDR2 SYDVKM. The CDR3 contains 15 residues. The CDR3 spells CASSLKPGLADEQFF. The CDR3 DNA follows: TGTGCCAGCAGTTTAAAACCCGGACTAGCGGATGAGCAGTTCTTC.

The table lists this clone with a count of one. The sample carries other DNA sequences with the same CDR3. This chain connects TRBV10-3 to TRBJ2-1, with 13 bases that match TRBD2. CDR3 length: 15 residues. V gave up 3 bases and J gave up 10 bases; unmatched junction bases: 6. Germline CDR1 ENHRY, CDR2 SYGVKD. CDR3 sequence reads: CAISDGLAGDGEQFF. CDR3 DNA: TGTGCCATCAGTGACGGACTAGCGGGAGATGGGGAGCAGTTCTTC.

The chain links TRBV7-9 to TRBJ1-1; D is perhaps TRBD1 (6 bases). Deletions cut 5 bases from V and 4 bases from J, with 20 bases between. Germline V gives CDR1 SEHNR, CDR2 FQNEAQ (reference sequence). The CDR3 covers 16 residues. The CDR3 reads CASSPGESRGGTEAFF. The CDR3 DNA reads as TGTGCCAGCAGCCCCGGGGAGAGCAGGGGTGGCACTGAAGCTTTCTTT.

About this clone: Other DNA sequences in this sample translate to the same CDR3. The chain joins TRBV27 to TRBJ1-1; no definite D call. The CDR3 spans 13 residues. Deletions cut 0 bases from V and 2 bases from J, with 4 bases between. The germline CDR1 and CDR2 sequences are MNHEY and SMNVEV (reference sequence). In nucleotides, the CDR3 is TGTGCCAGCAGTTTATCCCCTAACACTGAAGCTTTCTTT. Translating it yields CASSLSPNTEAFF.